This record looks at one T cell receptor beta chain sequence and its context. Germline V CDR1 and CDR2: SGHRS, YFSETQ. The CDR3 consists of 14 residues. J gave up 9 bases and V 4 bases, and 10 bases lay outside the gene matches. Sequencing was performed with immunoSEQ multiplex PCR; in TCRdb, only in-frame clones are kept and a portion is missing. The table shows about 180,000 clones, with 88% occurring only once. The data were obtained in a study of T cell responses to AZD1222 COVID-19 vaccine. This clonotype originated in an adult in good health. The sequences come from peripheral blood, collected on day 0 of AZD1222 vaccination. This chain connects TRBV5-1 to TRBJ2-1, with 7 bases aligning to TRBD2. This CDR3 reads CASSPGVAGGEQFF. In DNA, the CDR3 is TGCGCCAGCAGCCCCGGGGTAGCGGGCGGTGAGCAGTTCTTC.